Included here is one TCR beta chain sequence, with context. The data belong to a study of identifying expanded T cells in peripheral blood. Clones were sequenced by immunoSEQ multiplex PCR, and TCRdb holds only the in-frame ones, with some missing. The data show approximately 110,000 clones, with about 89% seen just once and approximately 16% held by the top ten. In germline, CDR1 is SGHVS, CDR2 FQNEAQ. V was shortened by 5 bases and J by 3 bases, with 11 bases between the two germline ends. This CDR3 spans 14 amino acids. The sequence was obtained from a person aged 18 to 75 in good health. The chain joins TRBV7-8 to TRBJ1-5; D perhaps matches TRBD1 (6 bases). Sequenced sample: blood. CDR3 region: CASSPDRNNQPQHF. In DNA, the CDR3 is TGTGCCAGCAGCCCTGACAGGAACAATCAGCCCCAGCATTTT.